This TCR beta chain was retrieved from a study of T-cell reconstitution after alpha-beta-depleted transplantation in children. Whole-study findings and limits: Where alpha-beta T cells came from about two months after transplant was reportedly several hundred expanded graft clones. After transplant, high TCRbeta diversity at day 60 in some patients arose from surviving recipient T cells and thymic progenitors.

Unique molecular identifiers were used in preparing the TCRbeta library. TCRdb itself ran the PCR reads through MiXCR, one entry per CDR3 protein. The repertoire holds 750,000 to 950,000 distinct CDR3 sequences, with roughly 15% as singletons. The V gene end was trimmed by 5 bases and the J gene end by 0 bases; junction bases not matched to a gene: 9. Germline CDR1 reads SGHAT; CDR2 reads FQNNGV. This CDR3 comprises 18 residues. This clonotype was picked up a small number of times. Its matching antigen is unknown. The sequence derives from a male patient aged 10 to 17 who had a stem cell transplant for acute lymphoblastic leukemia, so the T cells may come from the graft donor. The V call is TRBV11-2, the J call TRBJ2-2; 10 bases agree with TRBD1. The starting material was PBMCs, mostly from graft donor cells, obtained 360 days after TCRalphabeta/CD19-depleted stem cell transplant. CDR3 in amino acids: CASSPRLGQGANTGELFF. CDR3 bases: TGTGCCAGCAGCCCACGCCTTGGACAGGGGGCGAACACCGGGGAGCTGTTTTTT.